This TCR beta chain was obtained from a study of shared clonotypes between healthy human individuals. Notes on the study in general: Shared clonotypes: roughly 5% naive CD4, around 3.7% naive CD8, under 2.5% memory CD4, approximately 0.4% memory CD8. Against clonotypes common to all four donors, non-shared ones had lower generation probabilities.

V lost 8 bases to trimming and J lost 4 bases, with 15 bases between them. In germline, CDR1 is MDHEN, CDR2 SYDVKM. The CDR3 extends over 15 amino acids. CD45RO-negative, CCR7-positively selected cells formed the naive CD8 fraction, excluding terminally differentiated effector memory CD45RA+ cells. Generated by immunoSEQ multiplex PCR, the TCRdb table keeps only in-frame clones and is missing some. Of approximately 1.9 million clones listed, just under 95% are singletons. A word on this clone: What it binds is not known.

Sequences were obtained from naive CD8+ T cells from PBMCs. The rearrangement links TRBV28 to TRBJ2-6; D not certain. This clonotype was sampled from a man aged 18-30 years in good health. Some clones in this sample may be carry-over from other donors' samples. The DNA of the CDR3 is TGTGCCAGCTCAGCCCTCGTCGTGGGGGCCAACGTCCTGACTTTC. Translation gives CASSALVVGANVLTF.